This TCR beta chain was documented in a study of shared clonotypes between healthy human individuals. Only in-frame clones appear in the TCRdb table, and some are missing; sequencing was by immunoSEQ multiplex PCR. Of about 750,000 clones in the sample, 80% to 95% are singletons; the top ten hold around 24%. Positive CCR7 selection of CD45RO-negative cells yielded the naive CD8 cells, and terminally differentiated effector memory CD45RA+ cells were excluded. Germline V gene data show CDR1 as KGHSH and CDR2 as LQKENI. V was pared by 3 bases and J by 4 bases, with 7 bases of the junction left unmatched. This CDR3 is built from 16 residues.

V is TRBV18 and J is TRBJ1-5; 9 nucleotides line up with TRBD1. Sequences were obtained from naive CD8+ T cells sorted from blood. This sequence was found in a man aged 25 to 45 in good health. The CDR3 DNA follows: TGTGCCAGCTCACCGGCCGGGACAGGGAAAAATCAGCCCCAGCATTTT. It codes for CASSPAGTGKNQPQHF.